The entry that follows covers one T cell receptor beta chain sequence. Its target is not known. Clones were sequenced by immunoSEQ multiplex PCR, and TCRdb holds only the in-frame ones, with some missing. The sample lists 10,000 to 12,000 clones; about 70% were seen once. The CDR3 contains 16 residues. Germline V gene data show CDR1 as GTSNPN and CDR2 as SVGIG (reference sequence). The V and J ends lost 4 bases and 5 bases, in that order; junction bases with no gene match: 9. The data originate from a study of CD4+ T cells in melanoma. Points from the study as a whole: Reportedly, melanoma neoantigen-specific CD4+ T cells showed varied differentiation states. A reported correlation linked neoantigen-specific CD4+ T cells to CD8+, macrophage and B cell function.

The gene calls are TRBV30 and TRBJ2-1, with 12 nucleotides matching TRBD2. The source of this sequence is a human donor with melanoma. Sequencing was done on a sample of cells from a culture (not recorded whether cultured in vitro). The CDR3 DNA is TGTGCCTGGAACCTAGCGGGGGGGCCCGTCAACAATGAGCAGTTCTTC. This translates into CAWNLAGGPVNNEQFF.